This is a list of T cell receptor beta chains from one sample in a study of identical twins. TCRdb itself ran the 5' RACE reads through MiXCR, one entry per CDR3 protein. The data contain about 220,000 distinct CDR3 sequences, 6% to 9% of them singletons. This sample also belongs to another study, concerning yellow fever vaccine responses in identical twins.

The sequenced material came from memory (CD45RO+) T cells sorted from blood. The receptors stem from a woman between 18 and 29 years old in good health. CDR3s include the opening cysteine and the closing phenylalanine or tryptophan. D genes are given only for firm matches. Clone size is not always given. Where it is, it says once, few, many or a class for expanded clones.

J gene | D gene | V gene | clone size | CDR3 DNA | CDR3 protein
TRBJ2-7 | TRBD1 | TRBV3-1 | NA | TGTGCCAAGGGGACAGGTCCGTACTTC | CAKGTGPYF
TRBJ1-6 | NA | TRBV7-9 | many | TGTGCCAGCAGCCGCGGAACAGGGCAACTCCACTTT | CASSRGTGQLHF
TRBJ2-7 | NA | TRBV10-3 | many | TGTGCCATCGGGCAGGGGCCGCCGGTAGAGGACGAGCAGTACTTC | CAIGQGPPVEDEQYF
TRBJ1-1 | TRBD1 | TRBV5-1 | many | TGCGCCAGCAGCCTAAGACAGGGGGCGAACACTGAAGCTTTCTTT | CASSLRQGANTEAFF
TRBJ1-4 | TRBD1 | TRBV24-1 | many | TGTGCCACCAGTGCCGCCGGACAGGGCAAGACAACTAATGAAAAACTGTTTTTT | CATSAAGQGKTTNEKLFF
TRBJ2-1 | TRBD2 | TRBV3-1 | NA | TGTGCCAGCAGCCAAGACGGAACCCCGACTAGCGGGAGGGCCCGGGGGGACAATGAGCAGTTCTTC | CASSQDGTPTSGRARGDNEQFF
TRBJ1-4 | TRBD1 | TRBV18 | many | TGTGCCAGCTCACCCCTGGGACAGGGAAAACTGTTTTTT | CASSPLGQGKLFF
TRBJ2-6 | NA | TRBV29-1 | many | TGCAGCGTTGGTCTTACCTCTGGGGCCAACGTCCTGACTTTC | CSVGLTSGANVLTF
TRBJ2-5 | TRBD1 | TRBV2 | many | TGTGCCAGCAGTCGCGAGGACAGGAGGATTTCTCAAGAGACCCAGTACTTC | CASSREDRRISQETQYF
TRBJ1-1 | TRBD1 | TRBV3-1 | few | TGTGCCAGCAGCCCCGCGCAGGGGGTGAACACTGAAGCTTTCTTT | CASSPAQGVNTEAFF
TRBJ1-1 | NA | TRBV10-3 | few | TGTGCCATCAGTGAGCCGGTCGGGACCGACACTGAAGCTTTCTTT | CAISEPVGTDTEAFF
TRBJ2-3 | NA | TRBV14 | many | TGTGCCAGCAGCCTGAATCAGCCAGATACGCAGTATTTT | CASSLNQPDTQYF
TRBJ1-1 | NA | TRBV28 | many | TGTGCCAGCAGCCCCTCACAGATGATGAACACTGAAGCTTTCTTT | CASSPSQMMNTEAFF
TRBJ2-3 | TRBD1 | TRBV15 | many | TGTGCCACCTCGGGACAGGGGGACGCAGATACGCAGTATTTT | CATSGQGDADTQYF
TRBJ2-1 | NA | TRBV7-9 | many | TGTGCCAGCAGGCCAGCAGAGGCGGTGAATGAGCAGTTCTTC | CASRPAEAVNEQFF
TRBJ2-3 | NA | TRBV2 | NA | TGTGCCAGCAGTGATAACGGTCATAGCACAGATACGCAGTATTTT | CASSDNGHSTDTQYF
TRBJ1-1 | NA | TRBV6-4 | NA | TGTGCCAGCAGTGACTACAGCGTTGGGGCTTTCTTT | CASSDYSVGAFF
TRBJ1-5 | NA | TRBV6-5 | few | TGTGCCAGCAGTTACTCGGGGGAAAGCAATCAGCCCCAGCATTTT | CASSYSGESNQPQHF
TRBJ2-7 | TRBD2 | TRBV20-1 | few | TGCAGTGCCCAAGCTACTAGCGGGAGGGATAGTTACGAGCAGTACTTC | CSAQATSGRDSYEQYF
TRBJ2-2 | TRBD2 | TRBV5-1 | NA | TGCGCCAGCAGTCCAAGCGGGGGGGCCACCGGGGAGCTGTTTTTT | CASSPSGGATGELFF
TRBJ2-7 | NA | TRBV28 | few | TGTGCCAGCAGACGCCAAACCATCACTCAGAGCTACCTCTACGAGCAGTACTTC | CASRRQTITQSYLYEQYF
TRBJ1-4 | NA | TRBV3-1 | few | TGTGCCAGCAGCCCTGGATCGGGGGTTGGGAGTGAAAAACTGTTTTTT | CASSPGSGVGSEKLFF
TRBJ2-1 | TRBD1 | TRBV20-1 | many | TGCAGTGCTAGAGCCGACAGGGGGAACTACAATGAGCAGTTCTTC | CSARADRGNYNEQFF
TRBJ2-1 | NA | TRBV11-1 | many | TGTGCCAGCAGCTTAGAGGTTAATCGGGGGCTGCCCTACAATGAGCAGTTCTTC | CASSLEVNRGLPYNEQFF
TRBJ2-1 | NA | TRBV7-9 | few | TGTGCCAGCAGCTTGGCCCCAAGCTACAATGAGCAGTTCTTC | CASSLAPSYNEQFF
TRBJ2-3 | NA | TRBV29-1 | many | TGCAGCGTGGCACTAAGCCCAGATACGCAGTATTTT | CSVALSPDTQYF
TRBJ2-7 | NA | TRBV7-9 | many | TGTGCCAGCAGCCGGGCCATCTCCTACGAGCAGTACTTC | CASSRAISYEQYF
TRBJ1-2 | NA | TRBV7-8 | NA | TGTGCCAGCAACCTAAAGCTTGAGACGGATAGCTATGGCTACACCTTC | CASNLKLETDSYGYTF
TRBJ1-5 | NA | TRBV5-6 | many | TGTGCCAGCAGCTTCGCCGGGACGAGGCTTTTAAGCAATCAGCCCCAGCATTTT | CASSFAGTRLLSNQPQHF
TRBJ2-7 | TRBD2 | TRBV12-3/TRBV12-4 | many | TGTGCCAGCAGTTTTGCGCTAGCGGGAAGGGGGGAGCAGTACTTC | CASSFALAGRGEQYF
TRBJ2-4 | NA | TRBV5-4 | few | TGTGCCAGCAGCTTGGCCCCGACAGGCCCTCTAGCCAAAAACATTCAGTACTTC | CASSLAPTGPLAKNIQYF
TRBJ2-6 | NA | TRBV5-1 | few | TGCGCCAGCAGCTTGGGCCAGGGTATCTCTGGGGCCAACGTCCTGACTTTC | CASSLGQGISGANVLTF
TRBJ2-6 | TRBD1 | TRBV18 | few | TGTGCCAGCTCACTGGACAGGGACTCTGGGGCCAACGTCCTGACTTTC | CASSLDRDSGANVLTF
TRBJ2-5 | NA | TRBV24-1 | many | TGTGCCACCAGTGACACTATGGAGACCCAGTACTTC | CATSDTMETQYF
TRBJ2-4 | NA | TRBV6-5 | NA | TGTGCCAGCAGTTACTCATGGCTAGCCAAAAACATTCAGTACTTC | CASSYSWLAKNIQYF